The 20 T cell receptor beta chains in this list originate from one sample, sequenced in a study of cytomegalovirus exposure and HLA in healthy donors. Produced via immunoSEQ multiplex PCR; TCRdb's table is partial and in-frame only. The sample lists 130,000 or so clones, about nine tenths occurring once. What was sequenced was PBMCs. The source of these receptors is a man aged 25 to 40 in good health and CMV-seronegative.

J is TRBJ2-1 and V is TRBV6-1, with D possibly being TRBD1 (5 bases). The CDR3 consists of 13 residues. Germline values: CDR1 MNHNS, CDR2 SASEGT. V was pared by 1 base and J by 10 bases, with 11 bases between. CDR3 sequence: CASSEVQGTEQFF. In DNA, the CDR3 is TGTGCCAGCAGTGAAGTTCAGGGTACCGAGCAGTTCTTC.

The chain uses TRBV28 and TRBJ1-1; 7 bases are shared with TRBD1. V dropped 3 bases and J dropped 7; count of bases not matched to a gene: 8. CDR3 size: 14 residues. Per the germline V gene, CDR1 is MDHEN and CDR2 is SYDVKM. The CDR3 region has the DNA TGTGCCAGCAGTTTCCTAAGGAGGACAGGTGAAGCTTTCTTT. The encoded protein is CASSFLRRTGEAFF.

The rearrangement joins TRBV18 to TRBJ2-2; D possibly corresponds to TRBD2 (5 bases). Germline assignment: CDR1 KGHSH and CDR2 LQKENI. The CDR3 is 13 residues long. The ends were cut back, 6 bases at V and 4 bases at J, with 9 bases in the middle. The CDR3 reads CASSPTSTGELFF. The CDR3 DNA reads as TGTGCCAGCTCTCCCACTAGCACCGGGGAGCTGTTTTTT.

The chain is built from TRBV27 and TRBJ2-7, with D unresolved. V shed 3 bases and J shed 0 bases, with 12 bases lying between them. This CDR3 has 15 residues. Germline-derived CDR1 and CDR2 are MNHEY and SMNVEV (reference sequence). CDR3 amino acids: CASSFESGSSYEQYF. CDR3 coding DNA: TGTGCCAGCAGTTTCGAGTCCGGTAGCTCCTACGAGCAGTACTTC.

V and J are TRBV6-6 and TRBJ2-3, with 7 bases fitting TRBD1. Trimming removed 6 bases from V and 2 bases from J; junction bases left unmatched: 8. This CDR3 comprises 15 residues. The V gene's germline CDR1 is MNHNY and CDR2 SVGAGI (reference sequence). The CDR3 spells CASSDRARVTDTQYF. The CDR3 region has the DNA TGTGCCAGCAGCGACAGGGCTCGGGTCACAGATACGCAGTATTTT.

The rearrangement joins TRBV29-1 to TRBJ2-7, with 7 bases that match TRBD1. Unmatched junction bases numbered 13, after V lost 6 bases and J lost 5 bases. Germline V gives CDR1 SQVTM, CDR2 ANQGSEA. The CDR3 consists of 14 residues. CDR3 amino acids: CSVRVGTARNEQYF. As DNA, the CDR3 is TGCAGCGTCCGCGTTGGGACAGCTCGGAACGAGCAGTACTTC.

The chain combines TRBV5-1 with TRBJ1-3; D remains ambiguous. The CDR3 length is 14 residues. The germline gives CDR1 SGHRS, CDR2 YFSETQ. Trimming removed 1 base from V and 4 bases from J, with 9 bases in between. The CDR3 DNA is TGCGCCAGCAGCTTGCAGGAGGCGGGAAACACCATATATTTT. Its protein product is CASSLQEAGNTIYF.

The chain links TRBV18 to TRBJ1-5; 8 nucleotides match TRBD1. The CDR3 runs to 16 residues. V lost 5 bases, J lost 1 base, and 7 bases stayed unmatched. Germline CDR1 reads KGHSH; CDR2 reads LQKENI. CDR3: CASSRAGGESNQPQHF. In DNA form, the CDR3 reads TGTGCCAGCTCAAGGGCAGGGGGCGAGAGCAATCAGCCCCAGCATTTT.

This sequence joins TRBV11-2 and TRBJ1-5; D not certain. Trimming removed 1 base at V and 3 bases at J, with 4 bases between. CDR1 and CDR2 (germline): SGHAT, FQNNGV. This CDR3 region has 13 residues. For the CDR3, the DNA is TGTGCCAGCAGCTTAGTAGTCAATCAGCCCCAGCATTTT. It yields the protein CASSLVVNQPQHF.

The V and J genes are TRBV4-3 and TRBJ1-6; TRBD1 agrees at 7 bases. Germline lookup yields CDR1 LGHNA and CDR2 YSLEER. The CDR3 has 19 residues. V lost 3 bases to trimming and J lost 6 bases; unmatched junction nucleotides: 17. CDR3 loop: CASSHHPFSADRPNSPLHF. CDR3 DNA: TGCGCCAGCAGCCATCACCCCTTCTCCGCGGACAGGCCTAATTCACCCCTCCACTTT.

The chain recombines TRBV2 with TRBJ2-5; 14 bases map to TRBD2. The CDR3 runs 14 residues. Germline loops: CDR1 SNHLY, CDR2 FYNNEI. V dropped 11 bases and J dropped 0; count of bases not matched to a gene: 2. The CDR3 DNA is TGTGCCGGACTAGCGGGGGGTTACCAAGAGACCCAGTACTTC. Translating it yields CAGLAGGYQETQYF.

The chain is built from TRBV2 and TRBJ2-1, with 8 bases fitting TRBD1. The CDR3 is 16 residues long. Losses at the gene ends were 7 bases for V and 9 bases for J; bases not matched to a gene: 17. CDR1 SNHLY and CDR2 FYNNEI come from the germline V gene. The CDR3 sequence: CASNRRTGSSVGEQFF. DNA for the CDR3: TGTGCCAGCAACCGTCGGACAGGGTCAAGTGTCGGTGAGCAGTTCTTC.

The chain joins TRBV19 to TRBJ1-6; 10 nucleotides line up with TRBD1. Per germline, CDR1 LNHDA and CDR2 SQIVND (reference sequence). V shed 9 bases and J 0 bases; nucleotides not matched to a gene: 17. The CDR3 is 20 residues long. The DNA of the CDR3 is TGTGCCAGCGGAAGGGACAGGGGCCCGACTGGGGGCTCCTATAATTCACCCCTCCACTTT. It specifies CASGRDRGPTGGSYNSPLHF.

The J gene is TRBJ2-7, the V gene TRBV5-1; D possibly corresponds to TRBD1 (6 bases). Germline-derived CDR1 and CDR2 are SGHRS and YFSETQ. The CDR3 is 11 amino acids. V lost 6 bases and J lost 6, with 10 bases in between. CDR3 in DNA: TGCGCCAGCAACCACAGGGCCGAGCAGTACTTC. Translating gives CASNHRAEQYF.

The chain carries TRBV5-1 and TRBJ2-2, with 8 bases aligning to TRBD1. The CDR3 extends over 14 amino acids. V dropped 3 bases and J dropped 4; count of bases not matched to a gene: 2. Germline loops: CDR1 SGHRS, CDR2 YFSETQ. The CDR3 DNA sequence: TGCGCCAGCAGCTACGGACAGGGCACCGGGGAGCTGTTTTTT. As protein: CASSYGQGTGELFF.

The chain recombines TRBV20-1 with TRBJ1-1; the D is unclear. The CDR3 runs to 10 residues. The germline V gene encodes CDR1 DFQATT and CDR2 SNEGSKA (reference sequence). Trimming removed 1 base at V and 11 bases at J, with 8 bases between. The CDR3 nucleotides read TGCAGTGCTAGAGGGGCAGCCGCTTTCTTT. Translated: CSARGAAAFF.

This chain joins TRBV18 and TRBJ1-1; D possibly corresponds to TRBD1 (5 bases). CDR1 is KGHSH, CDR2 LQKENI, per germline. V was clipped by 6 bases and J by 1 base, with 9 bases between them. This CDR3 is built from 13 residues. CDR3 residues: CASSHGGNTEAFF. The CDR3 DNA follows: TGTGCCAGCTCTCACGGGGGGAACACTGAAGCTTTCTTT.

The rearrangement links TRBV28 to TRBJ1-2, with TRBD1 identical over 7 bases. This CDR3 spans 15 amino acids. Germline CDR1 is MDHEN and CDR2 is SYDVKM. J lost 5 bases, V lost 8 bases, and 14 bases had no gene match. The CDR3 DNA sequence: TGTGCCAGCGGTCCGACCCAGGGGGGTGGGTATGGCTACACCTTC. Its translation is CASGPTQGGGYGYTF.

The rearrangement joins TRBV6-5 to TRBJ2-2; D is possibly TRBD2 (5 bases). V lost 3 bases and J 1 base, leaving 6 bases between the germline ends. This CDR3 has 14 residues. Germline V gene sequence: CDR1 MNHEY, CDR2 SVGAGI. Written as DNA, the CDR3 is TGTGCCAGCAGTTATGGAGGGAACACCGGGGAGCTGTTTTTT. Its protein is CASSYGGNTGELFF.

The V and J genes are TRBV5-6 and TRBJ2-7, with D unclear. This CDR3 contains 16 residues. Germline lookup yields CDR1 SGHDT and CDR2 YYEEEE. The V end lost 0 bases, the J end lost 0 bases, and 13 bases lay between the germline ends. Written as DNA, the CDR3 is TGTGCCAGCAGCTTGGGGCTTGGCCCAACCTCCTACGAGCAGTACTTC. It codes for CASSLGLGPTSYEQYF.